The 5 T cell receptor beta chains listed next were all sequenced from one sample in a study of T cells after yellow fever vaccination. From the 5' RACE reads, TCRdb called clonotypes with MiXCR, one entry per CDR3 protein. The sample has around 310,000 distinct CDR3 sequences, over 3.5% seen once. This material consisted of PBMCs, taken 15 days after the yellow fever booster vaccination. The receptor source for this set is a man between 18 and 35 years old who received the YFV17D yellow fever vaccine.

This chain joins TRBV12-3 or TRBV12-4 and TRBJ2-1, with 7 nucleotides matching TRBD1. The CDR3 contains 13 residues. V shed 4 bases and J 6 bases; nucleotides not matched to a gene: 3. CDR3 nucleotide sequence: TGTGCCAGCAGTTCAGACAGGGTCAATGAGCAGTTCTTC. Translation gives CASSSDRVNEQFF.

The V call is TRBV5-5, the J call TRBJ2-1; 7 bases agree with TRBD2. CDR1 is SGHKS, CDR2 YYEKEE, per germline (reference sequence). There are 14 residues in the CDR3. J lost 6 bases, V lost 3 bases, and 6 bases had no gene match. The CDR3 bases are TGTGCCAGCAGCTCCTTGGGGGGGGGCAATGAGCAGTTCTTC. Protein sequence: CASSSLGGGNEQFF. The full variable domain, its missing parts supplied by reference TRBV5-5 and TRBJ2-1, is DAGVTQSPTHLIKTRGQQVTLRCSPISGHKSVSWYQQVLGQGPQFIFQYYEKEERGRGNFPDRFSARQFPNYSSELNVNALLLGDSALYLCASSSLGGGNEQFFGPGTRLTVL.

The table lists this clonotype with many counts. The gene calls are TRBV12-3 or TRBV12-4 and TRBJ1-5; 8 bases are a match to TRBD1. The junction had 3 bases not matched to a gene; V was cut back by 4 bases and J by 1 base. This CDR3 has 15 residues. The CDR3 sequence is CASSSGQGSNQPQHF. CDR3 sequence (DNA): TGTGCCAGCAGTTCAGGACAGGGAAGCAATCAGCCCCAGCATTTT.

This clonotype appeared many times. V and J are TRBV7-2 and TRBJ2-3, with D possibly being TRBD2 (5 bases). CDR1 and CDR2 (germline): SGHTA, FQGNSA. Trimming removed 1 base from V and 4 bases from J, with 6 bases in between. CDR3 size: 13 residues. The CDR3 is CASSLGRADTQYF. CDR3 bases: TGTGCCAGCAGCTTAGGGCGGGCAGATACGCAGTATTTT. The full variable domain, completed using reference TRBV7-2 and TRBJ2-3, is GAGVSQSPSNKVTEKGKDVELRCDPISGHTALYWYRQSLGQGLEFLIYFQGNSAPDKSGLPSDRFSAERTGGSVSTLTIQRTQQEDSAVYLCASSLGRADTQYFGPGTRLTVL.

The table lists this clonotype with many counts. The chain uses TRBV5-6 and TRBJ2-7, with 9 bases aligning to TRBD1. The CDR3 length is 14 residues. From germline, CDR1 is SGHDT and CDR2 YYEEEE. V lost 4 bases, J lost 4 bases, and 6 bases stayed unmatched. CDR3 bases: TGTGCCAGCAGCGAAACAGGGGGCATATACGAGCAGTACTTC. Its protein product is CASSETGGIYEQYF.